These 27 T cell receptor beta chains originate from one sample sequenced in a study of PD-1 blockade in classical Hodgkin lymphoma. Generated by immunoSEQ multiplex PCR, the TCRdb table keeps only in-frame clones and is missing some. The table includes tens of thousands of clones, just under 75% detected once. Every single patient, without exception, relapsed after autologous stem cell transplantation, and brentuximab vedotin exposure varied. The source was peripheral blood mononuclear cells (PBMCs), collected before the second cycle of nivolumab. The receptors shown here come from a human donor with classical Hodgkin lymphoma.

This clone occurred a few times. Other DNA sequences in the same sample also yield this CDR3. This chain joins TRBV2 and TRBJ2-7; perhaps TRBD1 as D (5 bases). The CDR3 extends over 13 amino acids. Trimming took 2 bases from V and 2 from J, leaving 7 bases between them. Germline V lookup: CDR1 SNHLY, CDR2 FYNNEI. The CDR3 DNA reads TGTGCCAGCAGTGAAAGGGGCACCTACGAGCAGTACTTC. This sequence encodes CASSERGTYEQYF.

This clone was recorded a few times. V and J are TRBV30 and TRBJ1-5; TRBD1 matches at 8 bases. The CDR3 sequence is 15 residues long. V lost 0 bases to trimming and J lost 3 bases; unmatched junction nucleotides: 4. CDR1 GTSNPN and CDR2 SVGIG come from the germline V gene (reference sequence). The CDR3 DNA reads TGTGCCTGGAGTGTCAGACAGGGGACCAATCAGCCCCAGCATTTT. Protein product: CAWSVRQGTNQPQHF.

This clone occurred a few times. The chain couples TRBV11-2 to TRBJ2-3, with TRBD2 matching over 10 bases. Germline V gene sequence: CDR1 SGHAT, CDR2 FQNNGV. This CDR3 has 16 residues. The V gene end was trimmed by 4 bases and the J gene end by 5 bases; junction bases not matched to a gene: 9. The CDR3 DNA follows: TGTGCCAGCAGCTGGACTAGCGGAGAGGGTATAGATACGCAGTATTTT. Amino acid sequence: CASSWTSGEGIDTQYF. Supplemented by reference TRBV11-2 and TRBJ2-3, the full variable domain reads EAGVAQSPRYKIIEKRQSVAFWCNPISGHATLYWYQQILGQGPKLLIQFQNNGVVDDSQLPKDRFSAERLKGVDSTLKIQPAKLEDSAVYLCASSWTSGEGIDTQYFGPGTRLTVL.

This chain links TRBV30 with TRBJ1-2; D is ambiguous. The germline gives CDR1 GTSNPN, CDR2 SVGIG (reference sequence). CDR3 length equals 13 residues. Trimming took 4 bases from V and 4 from J, leaving 13 bases between them. Here the CDR3 DNA reads TGTGCCTGGAACCCTCTAGGGAGCTATGGCTACACCTTC. This sequence encodes CAWNPLGSYGYTF.

Of note for this clone: The same CDR3 is also encoded by other DNA sequences in this sample. The chain carries TRBV4-1 and TRBJ2-7; D gene unclear. Germline assignment: CDR1 MGHRA and CDR2 YSYEKL. CDR3 length: 12 amino acids. V was clipped by 1 base and J by 3 bases, with 4 bases between them. The CDR3 DNA is TGCGCCAGCAGCCAAGTAGGCTACGAGCAGTACTTC. Amino acids: CASSQVGYEQYF.

The table lists this clone with a few counts. J is TRBJ2-7 and V is TRBV5-1, with D unclear. CDR1 is SGHRS and CDR2 is YFSETQ in the germline V gene. The germline V and J ends were trimmed by 0 bases and 0 bases, with 10 bases remaining between them. The CDR3 contains 15 residues. CDR3 in amino acids: CASSLALSSSYEQYF. The CDR3 coding sequence is TGCGCCAGCAGCTTGGCCCTATCGAGCTCCTACGAGCAGTACTTC.

The rearrangement uses TRBV4-3 and TRBJ1-1, with no clear D. Per the germline V gene, CDR1 is LGHNA and CDR2 is YSLEER. The CDR3 sequence is 13 residues long. V lost 2 bases and J 5 bases, leaving 9 bases between the germline ends. The CDR3 DNA follows: TGCGCCAGCAGCCAACTTGAGGGTACTGAAGCTTTCTTT. Its translation is CASSQLEGTEAFF.

This clone was counted many times. This rearrangement joins TRBV27 to TRBJ1-1; TRBD1 matches at 8 bases. V lost 0 bases, J lost 8 bases, and 8 bases stayed unmatched. This CDR3 has 15 amino acids. Germline CDR1 and CDR2: MNHEY and SMNVEV (reference sequence). CDR3 nucleotide sequence: TGTGCCAGCAGTTTATCTTTCAGGGGGCACCTAGAAGCTTTCTTT. The encoded protein is CASSLSFRGHLEAFF.

This clone was seen a handful of times. The rearrangement links TRBV15 to TRBJ1-5; D gene uncertain. CDR1 and CDR2 (germline): LNHNV, YYDKDF (reference sequence). V shed 1 base and J shed 6 bases, with 19 bases lying between them. This CDR3 spans 17 amino acids. The chain's CDR3 is CATSRGREGVNGQPQHF. The CDR3 DNA is TGTGCCACCAGCAGAGGGAGGGAGGGAGTGAACGGTCAGCCCCAGCATTTT.

The rearrangement links TRBV10-3 to TRBJ2-6; D possibly matches TRBD1 or TRBD2 (6 bases each). Trimming shortened V by 4 bases and J by 1 base, and 11 bases separated the two germline ends. There are 16 residues in the CDR3. Germline CDR1 and CDR2: ENHRY and SYGVKD. The CDR3 region has the DNA TGTGCCATCAGTGCTAGGGGGGAGTCTGGGGCCAACGTCCTGACTTTC. This sequence encodes CAISARGESGANVLTF.

The chain combines TRBV7-6 with TRBJ2-5, with a possible D match to TRBD2 (6 bases). V lost 0 bases and J 4 bases, leaving 9 bases between the germline ends. The CDR3 has 14 residues. CDR1 SGHVS and CDR2 FNYEAQ come from the germline V gene. DNA for the CDR3: TGTGCCAGCAGCTTAGCGCCAGCGGGAGAGACCCAGTACTTC. It yields the protein CASSLAPAGETQYF.

The chain combines TRBV25-1 with TRBJ2-6; the D gene could be TRBD1 or TRBD2 (5 bases each). The CDR3 is made up of 17 amino acids. The germline V and J ends were trimmed by 6 bases and 4 bases, with 19 bases remaining between them. CDR1 and CDR2 (germline): MGHDK, SYGVNS. Here the CDR3 DNA reads TGTGCCAGCAGCGTACCGGGACCCCCTTGGGGGGCCAACGTCCTGACTTTC. Its protein product is CASSVPGPPWGANVLTF.

The rearrangement joins TRBV30 to TRBJ2-7; D could derive from TRBD1 or TRBD2 (6 bases each). The germline V and J ends were trimmed by 4 bases and 3 bases, with 10 bases remaining between them. The CDR3 has 12 amino acids. Per the germline V gene, CDR1 is GTSNPN and CDR2 is SVGIG (reference sequence). CDR3: CAWMEGGYEQYF. CDR3 coding DNA: TGTGCCTGGATGGAGGGGGGCTACGAGCAGTACTTC. The whole variable domain, filled in from reference TRBV30 and TRBJ2-7, reads SQTIHQWPATLVQPVGSPLSLECTVEGTSNPNLYWYRQAAGRGLQLLFYSVGIGQISSEVPQNLSASRPQDRQFILSSKKLLLSDSGFYLCAWMEGGYEQYFGPGTRLTVT.

CDR3 sequence reads: CASQDLGGGNEQFF. CDR3 bases: TGTGCCAGCCAAGACCTCGGAGGGGGAAATGAGCAGTTCTTC. This chain uses TRBV5-5 with TRBJ2-1; D may match TRBD1 or TRBD2 (6 bases each). This CDR3 has 14 residues. Germline CDR1 SGHKS, CDR2 YYEKEE (reference sequence). The V end was cut by 7 bases, the J end by 7 bases, with 18 bases between.

The chain couples TRBV15 to TRBJ2-4, with no clear D. V dropped 0 bases and J dropped 4 bases, with 4 bases sitting between them. The CDR3 totals 13 residues. Germline V gives CDR1 LNHNV, CDR2 YYDKDF (reference sequence). CDR3 coding DNA: TGTGCCACCAGCAGAGATCAGAAAAACATTCAGTACTTC. The encoded protein is CATSRDQKNIQYF.

The chain is built from TRBV2 and TRBJ2-7; D is undetermined. This CDR3 is built from 14 residues. Trimming pared 0 bases from V and 0 bases from J, leaving 6 bases between. Germline values: CDR1 SNHLY, CDR2 FYNNEI. CDR3 nucleotides: TGTGCCAGCAGTGAAGCGAGGAGCTCCTACGAGCAGTACTTC. It encodes CASSEARSSYEQYF.

The rearrangement links TRBV6-5 to TRBJ1-6; D unresolved. This CDR3 has 14 amino acids. CDR1 and CDR2 (germline): MNHEY, SVGAGI. V lost 6 bases and J 1 base, leaving 7 bases between the germline ends. CDR3 residues: CASRAESYNSPLHF. The CDR3, as DNA: TGTGCCAGCAGAGCGGAATCCTATAATTCACCCCTCCACTTT.

This clone was detected once. V usage is TRBV6-5 and J usage is TRBJ2-7; D is perhaps TRBD1 or TRBD2 (5 bases each). CDR3 length equals 13 residues. CDR1 is MNHEY and CDR2 is SVGAGI in the germline V gene. V lost 7 bases and J lost 4, with 14 bases in between. Here the CDR3 reads CASTPGPSYEQYF. The DNA of the CDR3 is TGTGCCAGCACTCCGGGACCATCTTACGAGCAGTACTTC.

This clone was seen a handful of times. The V gene is TRBV30, the J gene TRBJ2-7; 8 bases align to TRBD2. The CDR3 runs 15 residues. Looked up from germline, CDR1 is GTSNPN and CDR2 is SVGIG (reference sequence). Germline trimming cut 3 bases from V and 5 bases from J; bases unmatched to any gene: 12. CDR3 nucleotide sequence: TGTGCCTGGAGCTACGGGGGTTCGGGAGGGGACGAGCAGTACTTC. Encoded protein: CAWSYGGSGGDEQYF.

The V call is TRBV6-1, the J call TRBJ1-5; D uncertain. The V and J ends lost 6 bases and 7 bases respectively, with 10 bases between them. This CDR3 contains 12 residues. Germline CDR1 MNHNS, CDR2 SASEGT. The CDR3 loop reads CASRGPGQPQHF. CDR3 DNA sequence: TGTGCCAGCAGAGGGCCGGGGCAGCCCCAGCATTTT.

This clone was seen ten or more times. This chain joins TRBV27 and TRBJ1-3; D uncertain. The CDR3 is 15 residues long. Trimming cost V 0 bases and J 1 base, with 7 bases left between them. The germline V gene has CDR1 MNHEY and CDR2 SMNVEV (reference sequence). The CDR3: CASSLSFQSGNTIYF. The CDR3 DNA reads as TGTGCCAGCAGTTTATCATTCCAGTCTGGAAACACCATATATTTT.

This chain links TRBV7-2 with TRBJ2-7, with 7 bases aligning to TRBD1. Germline lookup yields CDR1 SGHTA and CDR2 FQGNSA. The CDR3 totals 13 residues. V dropped 5 bases and J dropped 6; count of bases not matched to a gene: 7. The CDR3 here is CASSPKGTAEQYF. In nucleotides, the CDR3 is TGTGCCAGCAGCCCTAAAGGGACAGCCGAGCAGTACTTC.

The V and J genes are TRBV9 and TRBJ1-2; 10 bases fit TRBD1. The germline gives CDR1 SGDLS, CDR2 YYNGEE. The CDR3 covers 13 residues. V shed 2 bases, J shed 6 bases, and the junction held 1 base outside the gene matches. Here the CDR3 DNA reads TGTGCCAGCAGCGTTGGACAGGGGGATGGCTACACCTTC. It codes for CASSVGQGDGYTF.

The chain has TRBV30 and TRBJ2-1; TRBD2 agrees at 11 bases. The CDR3 contains 15 residues. The J segment lost 4 bases and the V segment lost 5 bases, leaving 7 bases of the junction unmatched. Germline V gene lookup returns CDR1 GTSNPN and CDR2 SVGIG (reference sequence). The CDR3 protein is CAWSPTSGSYNEQFF. CDR3 bases: TGTGCCTGGTCCCCAACTAGCGGGAGTTACAATGAGCAGTTCTTC.

This clone was observed a single time. The J gene is TRBJ1-5, the V gene TRBV27, with D possibly TRBD1 on 6 matching bases. Germline-derived CDR1 and CDR2 are MNHEY and SMNVEV (reference sequence). V lost 3 bases, J lost 0 bases, and 15 bases lay in between. The CDR3 extends over 17 amino acids. The CDR3: CASSLGAGEYSNQPQHF. Here the CDR3 DNA reads TGTGCCAGCAGTTTGGGAGCAGGGGAATATAGCAATCAGCCCCAGCATTTT.

V and J are TRBV7-9 and TRBJ1-1; TRBD1 matches 12 bases. The CDR3 loop spans 17 amino acids. V shed 3 bases, J shed 4 bases, and the junction held 9 bases outside the gene matches. Per the germline V gene, CDR1 is SEHNR and CDR2 is FQNEAQ (reference sequence). In DNA, the CDR3 is TGTGCCAGCAGCTTTAGTCGGGACAGGGGGCTTGGCACTGAAGCTTTCTTT. This codes for CASSFSRDRGLGTEAFF.

The chain couples TRBV19 to TRBJ2-3; D unresolved. From germline, CDR1 is LNHDA and CDR2 SQIVND (reference sequence). This CDR3 is 15 amino acids long. V lost 7 bases to trimming and J lost 2 bases, with 16 bases between them. The CDR3 DNA follows: TGTGCCAGTACTGATCGACCGTCCCTCACAGATACGCAGTATTTT. It specifies CASTDRPSLTDTQYF.